These 11 T cell receptor beta chains were all obtained from the same sample, sequenced in a study of blood T cell repertoires in COVID-19 (dated by TCRdb to 2020 to 2022). Receptors were amplified or captured by the immunoSEQ multiplex PCR assay. TCRdb mirrors the immuneACCESS table, restricted to in-frame sequences. Some clones are absent from its copies; in checked studies, under half trace to an unresolved V gene, and the reason for the others is unknown. This sample has 440,000 or so clones in its table, and about 88% of those were observed once. The leading ten clones occupy roughly 1.6% of the sample. Sequencing used peripheral blood. These receptors were collected from a woman in her 40s with COVID-19, enrolled during active disease.

The chain recombines TRBV10-3 with TRBJ1-4; 8 bases fit TRBD1. The CDR3 length is 14 residues. The germline V gene encodes CDR1 ENHRY and CDR2 SYGVKD. V trimming: 2 bases; J trimming: 6 bases; junction bases outside the gene matches: 2. The CDR3 bases are TGTGCCATCAGTGAGCCGACAGGGGATGAAAAACTGTTTTTT. Its translation is CAISEPTGDEKLFF.

This clone occurred once. The genes are TRBV11-1 and TRBJ1-1; D is ambiguous. The CDR3 length is 15 residues. CDR1 SGHAT and CDR2 FQDESV come from the germline V gene (reference sequence). Trimming took 6 bases from V and 0 from J, leaving 14 bases between them. Written as DNA, the CDR3 is TGTGCCAGCAGGTCGATACTAGGGATGAACACTGAAGCTTTCTTT. This codes for CASRSILGMNTEAFF.

This chain joins TRBV3-1 (or the pseudogene TRBV3-2) and TRBJ1-1, with D maybe TRBD1 (6 bases). This CDR3 spans 15 amino acids. Trimming took 5 bases from V and 0 from J, leaving 13 bases between them. Per the germline V gene, CDR1 is LGHDT and CDR2 is YNNKEL (reference sequence). CDR3 protein: CASSSRDTVNTEAFF. The CDR3 DNA reads TGTGCCAGCAGCTCCAGGGACACGGTGAACACTGAAGCTTTCTTT.

The chain carries TRBV7-8 and TRBJ1-1, with D hard to call. Germline assignment: CDR1 SGHVS and CDR2 FQNEAQ. V was cut by 5 bases and J by 3 bases, with 10 bases left in between. This CDR3 contains 13 residues. Here the CDR3 reads CASSPRLDTEAFF. CDR3 bases: TGTGCCAGCAGCCCGCGACTGGACACTGAAGCTTTCTTT.

V usage is TRBV27 and J usage is TRBJ1-4; 8 bases match TRBD1. V lost 6 bases to trimming and J lost 0 bases; unmatched junction nucleotides: 9. This CDR3 region has 17 residues. CDR1 is MNHEY and CDR2 is SMNVEV in the germline V gene (reference sequence). This CDR3 is CASRRDRWDATNEKLFF. CDR3 bases: TGTGCCAGCAGGAGGGACAGGTGGGATGCAACTAATGAAAAACTGTTTTTT.

The J gene is TRBJ1-1, the V gene TRBV18; D may be TRBD1 (5 bases). CDR1 is KGHSH, CDR2 LQKENI, per germline. The V and J ends lost 6 bases and 4 bases respectively, with 18 bases between them. This CDR3 comprises 15 residues. The CDR3 sequence: CASSPGMGGITEAFF. The CDR3 DNA reads as TGTGCCAGCTCGCCAGGAATGGGGGGTATCACTGAAGCTTTCTTT.

This clone was counted a few times. V gene TRBV28 combines with J gene TRBJ1-2; 8 nucleotides align to TRBD1. The V and J ends lost 5 bases and 2 bases, in that order; junction bases with no gene match: 4. The CDR3 loop spans 14 amino acids. Germline CDR1 reads MDHEN; CDR2 reads SYDVKM. The CDR3 here is CASSLTGANYGYTF. The CDR3 DNA follows: TGTGCCAGCAGTCTGACAGGGGCAAACTATGGCTACACCTTC.

The chain carries TRBV5-4 and TRBJ1-5, with TRBD1 identical over 8 bases. The germline CDR1 and CDR2 sequences are SGHNT and YYREEE (reference sequence). The CDR3 runs to 15 residues. V lost 4 bases to trimming and J lost 7 bases; unmatched junction nucleotides: 10. CDR3 protein: CASSIGQGKNQPQHF. The CDR3 coding sequence is TGTGCCAGCAGCATTGGACAGGGAAAGAACCAGCCCCAGCATTTT.

The genes are TRBV28 and TRBJ1-1; perhaps TRBD1 as D (5 bases). Germline V gene data show CDR1 as MDHEN and CDR2 as SYDVKM. The V end was cut by 6 bases, the J end by 2 bases, with 16 bases between. This CDR3 has 15 residues. DNA for the CDR3: TGTGCCAGCAGACGAAATCAGGGAAGAAACACTGAAGCTTTCTTT. Translated, it gives CASRRNQGRNTEAFF. Using reference TRBV28 and TRBJ1-1 for the parts outside the CDR3, the full variable domain is DVKVTQSSRYLVKRTGEKVFLECVQDMDHENMFWYRQDPGLGLRLIYFSYDVKMKEKGDIPEGYSVSREKKERFSLILESASTNQTSMYLCASRRNQGRNTEAFFGQGTRLTVV.

This clone has more than one count but fewer than ten. This chain links TRBV24-1 with TRBJ2-1; D is unresolved. CDR3 length: 15 residues. Germline V gene data show CDR1 as KGHDR and CDR2 as SFDVKD. V dropped 1 base and J dropped 1 base, with 7 bases sitting between them. The CDR3 DNA reads as TGTGCCACCAGTGATTTCGGCGGTTCCTACAATGAGCAGTTCTTC. This codes for CATSDFGGSYNEQFF.

This chain links TRBV5-1 with TRBJ1-2; D unclear. Germline CDR1 reads SGHRS; CDR2 reads YFSETQ. V was shortened by 2 bases and J by 6 bases, with 11 bases between the two germline ends. CDR3 length equals 13 residues. CDR3 DNA sequence: TGCGCCAGCAGCTTAAGTGGTACGGATGGCTACACCTTC. Translating gives CASSLSGTDGYTF.